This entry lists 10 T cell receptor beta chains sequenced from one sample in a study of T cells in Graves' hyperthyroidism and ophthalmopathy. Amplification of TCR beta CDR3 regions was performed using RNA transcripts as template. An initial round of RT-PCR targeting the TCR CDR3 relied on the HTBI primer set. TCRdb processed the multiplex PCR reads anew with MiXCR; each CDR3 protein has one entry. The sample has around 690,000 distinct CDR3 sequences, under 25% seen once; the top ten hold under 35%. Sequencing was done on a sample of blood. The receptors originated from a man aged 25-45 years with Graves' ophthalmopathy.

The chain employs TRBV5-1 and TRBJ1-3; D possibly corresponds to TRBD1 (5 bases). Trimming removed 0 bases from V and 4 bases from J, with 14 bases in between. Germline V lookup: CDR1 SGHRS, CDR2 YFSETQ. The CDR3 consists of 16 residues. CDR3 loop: CASSLDTTGAGNTIYF. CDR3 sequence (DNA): TGCGCCAGCAGCTTGGACACCACAGGAGCCGGAAACACCATATATTTT.

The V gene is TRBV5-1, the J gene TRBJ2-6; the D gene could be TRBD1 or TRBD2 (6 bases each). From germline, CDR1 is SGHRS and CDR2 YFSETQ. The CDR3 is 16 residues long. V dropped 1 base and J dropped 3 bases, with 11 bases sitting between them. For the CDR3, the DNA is TGCGCCAGCAGCTTGTGGGGGGCTAGTGGGGCCAACGTCCTGACTTTC. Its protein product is CASSLWGASGANVLTF. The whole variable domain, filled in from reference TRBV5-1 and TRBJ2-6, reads KAGVTQTPRYLIKTRGQQVTLSCSPISGHRSVSWYQQTPGQGLQFLFEYFSETQRNKGNFPGRFSGRQFSNSRSEMNVSTLELGDSALYLCASSLWGASGANVLTFGAGSRLTVL.

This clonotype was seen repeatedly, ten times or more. In nucleotides, the CDR3 is TGTGCCAGCAGAAAGGACAGCTCCTACGAGCAGTACTTC. Its translation: CASRKDSSYEQYF. This chain links TRBV2 with TRBJ2-7; maybe TRBD1 (6 bases). The CDR3 contains 13 residues. Trimming removed 6 bases from V and 0 bases from J, with 9 bases in between. The germline CDR1 and CDR2 sequences are SNHLY and FYNNEI.

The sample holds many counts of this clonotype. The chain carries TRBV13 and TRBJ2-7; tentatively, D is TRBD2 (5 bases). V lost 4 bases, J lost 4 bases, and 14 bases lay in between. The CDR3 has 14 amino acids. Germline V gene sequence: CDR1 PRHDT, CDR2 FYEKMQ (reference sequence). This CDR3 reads CASSSGLIGYEQYF. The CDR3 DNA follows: TGTGCCAGCAGCTCCGGACTGATTGGTTACGAGCAGTACTTC. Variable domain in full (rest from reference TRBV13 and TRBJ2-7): AAGVIQSPRHLIKEKRETATLKCYPIPRHDTVYWYQQGPGQDPQFLISFYEKMQSDKGSIPDRFSAQQFSDYHSELNMSSLELGDSALYFCASSSGLIGYEQYFGPGTRLTVT.

CDR3 nucleotide sequence: TGTGCCAGCAGCCTCGGACTAGTCCCCTCCTACGAGCAGTACTTC. This gives the protein CASSLGLVPSYEQYF. The chain couples TRBV3-1 to TRBJ2-7; 7 bases line up with TRBD2. Germline CDR1 and CDR2: LGHDT and YNNKEL (reference sequence). J gave up 0 bases and V 4 bases, and 6 bases lay outside the gene matches. The CDR3 is 15 amino acids.

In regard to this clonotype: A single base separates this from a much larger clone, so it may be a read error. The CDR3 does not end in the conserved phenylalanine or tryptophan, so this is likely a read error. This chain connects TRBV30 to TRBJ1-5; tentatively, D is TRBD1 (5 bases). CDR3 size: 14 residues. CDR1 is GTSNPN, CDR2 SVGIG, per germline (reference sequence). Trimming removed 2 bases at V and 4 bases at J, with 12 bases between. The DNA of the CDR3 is TGTGCCTGGAGTCTGGGGCAGCCTAATCAGCCCCAGCATTCT. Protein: CAWSLGQPNQPQHS.

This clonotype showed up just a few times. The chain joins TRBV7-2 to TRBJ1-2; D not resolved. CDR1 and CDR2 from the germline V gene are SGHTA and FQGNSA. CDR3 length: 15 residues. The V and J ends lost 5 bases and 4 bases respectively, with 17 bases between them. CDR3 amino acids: CASSPGLNEIYGYTF. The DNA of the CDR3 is TGTGCCAGCAGCCCTGGTCTTAATGAAATCTATGGCTACACCTTC.

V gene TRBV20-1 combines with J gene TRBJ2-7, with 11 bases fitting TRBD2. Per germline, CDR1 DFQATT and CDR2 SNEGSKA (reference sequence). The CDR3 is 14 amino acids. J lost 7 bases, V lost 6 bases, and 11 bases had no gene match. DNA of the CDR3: TGCAGTGCACCCACTAGCGGGAGAGTGCGGGAGCAGTACTTC. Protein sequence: CSAPTSGRVREQYF.

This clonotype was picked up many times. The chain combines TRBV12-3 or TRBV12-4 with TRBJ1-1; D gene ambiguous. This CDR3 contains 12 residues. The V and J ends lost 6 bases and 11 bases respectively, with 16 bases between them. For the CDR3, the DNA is TGTGCCAGCAGCCGCCCCCAGGTCGGGGCTTTCTTT. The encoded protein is CASSRPQVGAFF.

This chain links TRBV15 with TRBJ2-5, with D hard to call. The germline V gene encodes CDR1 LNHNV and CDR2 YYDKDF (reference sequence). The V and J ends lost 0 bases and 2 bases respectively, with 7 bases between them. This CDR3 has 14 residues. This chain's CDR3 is CATSRDGQQETQYF. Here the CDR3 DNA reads TGTGCCACCAGCAGAGATGGTCAGCAAGAGACCCAGTACTTC.